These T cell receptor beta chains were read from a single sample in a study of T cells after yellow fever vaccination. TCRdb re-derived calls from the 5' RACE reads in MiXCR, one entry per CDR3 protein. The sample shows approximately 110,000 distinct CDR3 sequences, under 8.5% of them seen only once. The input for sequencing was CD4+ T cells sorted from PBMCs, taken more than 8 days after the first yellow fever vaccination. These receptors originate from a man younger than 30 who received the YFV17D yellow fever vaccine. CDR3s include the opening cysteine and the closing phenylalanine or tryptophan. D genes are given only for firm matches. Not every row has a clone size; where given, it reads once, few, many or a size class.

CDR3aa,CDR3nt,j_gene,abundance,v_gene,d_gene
CASRTSGSGGFGTQYF,TGTGCCAGCAGAACTTCGGGGAGTGGGGGGTTTGGGACCCAGTACTTC,TRBJ2-5,many,TRBV12-3/TRBV12-4,NA
CSVPGDTEAFF,TGCAGTGTTCCGGGAGACACTGAAGCTTTCTTT,TRBJ1-1,many,TRBV20-1,NA
CASSLDQAGPGYF,TGTGCCAGCAGCTTAGATCAGGCGGGACCGGGGTACTTC,TRBJ2-5,many,TRBV11-2,NA
CSAHKTGTDNEQFF,TGCAGTGCTCACAAAACCGGGACAGACAATGAGCAGTTCTTC,TRBJ2-1,many,TRBV20-1,TRBD1
CASSLGELGGYTF,TGTGCCAGCAGTTTAGGCGAGCTGGGCGGCTACACCTTC,TRBJ1-2,many,TRBV6-5,NA
CASSIQGARNEQFF,TGTGCCAGCAGCATTCAGGGGGCGCGGAATGAGCAGTTCTTC,TRBJ2-1,many,TRBV9,TRBD1
CASSSRISTPPDTQYF,TGCGCCAGCAGCTCCCGGATATCGACGCCGCCAGATACGCAGTATTTT,TRBJ2-3,many,TRBV5-1,NA
CASSRPGLAGGLEELFF,TGTGCCAGCAGCCGACCGGGACTAGCGGGGGGGCTTGAGGAGCTGTTTTTT,TRBJ2-2,many,TRBV6-5,TRBD2
CASSFITGGGTGELFF,TGTGCCAGCAGTTTCATCACAGGGGGAGGCACCGGGGAGCTGTTTTTT,TRBJ2-2,many,TRBV12-3/TRBV12-4,TRBD1
CASSLVQNQPQHF,TGTGCCAGCAGCTTAGTACAGAATCAGCCCCAGCATTTT,TRBJ1-5,many,TRBV7-8,NA
CASSVAWGNTEAFF,TGTGCCAGCAGCGTAGCTTGGGGGAACACTGAAGCTTTCTTT,TRBJ1-1,many,TRBV9,NA
CASSYSGGSTEAFF,TGTGCCAGCAGTTACTCGGGAGGCTCCACTGAAGCTTTCTTT,TRBJ1-1,many,TRBV6-5,NA
CSARNIALNTEAFF,TGCAGTGCTAGGAATATTGCCCTGAACACTGAAGCTTTCTTT,TRBJ1-1,many,TRBV20-1,NA
CASSPWLRGRGTDTQYF,TGTGCCAGCAGTCCTTGGCTGAGGGGGCGCGGCACAGATACGCAGTATTTT,TRBJ2-3,many,TRBV5-6,TRBD1
CSAISTDRGSDTQYF,TGCAGTGCAATATCTACGGACAGGGGATCAGATACGCAGTATTTT,TRBJ2-3,many,TRBV20-1,TRBD1
CSANTGGQETQYF,TGCAGTGCCAACACAGGGGGGCAAGAGACCCAGTACTTC,TRBJ2-5,few,TRBV20-1,TRBD1
CASSGQTYNEQFF,TGTGCCAGCAGCGGACAAACCTACAATGAGCAGTTCTTC,TRBJ2-1,many,TRBV25-1,NA
CASRSDRGVETQYF,TGTGCCAGCAGGTCTGACAGGGGGGTAGAGACCCAGTACTTC,TRBJ2-5,many,TRBV12-3/TRBV12-4,TRBD1
CASSYYAGGARPYEQYF,TGTGCCAGCAGTTACTACGCGGGGGGGGCCAGACCCTACGAGCAGTACTTC,TRBJ2-7,NA,TRBV6-5,TRBD2
CASSYSTGGFGKVDTQYF,TGTGCCAGCAGTTACTCAACAGGGGGGTTCGGGAAGGTAGATACGCAGTATTTT,TRBJ2-3,many,TRBV6-5,TRBD1
CASSLAWAVGVNEQFF,TGCGCCAGCAGCTTGGCCTGGGCGGTAGGCGTCAATGAGCAGTTCTTC,TRBJ2-1,few,TRBV5-1,NA
CASSLDINYGYTF,TGCGCCAGCAGCTTGGATATTAACTATGGCTACACCTTC,TRBJ1-2,many,TRBV5-1,NA
CASSLHGGAISGELFF,TGTGCCAGCAGCTTACACGGGGGGGCAATATCCGGGGAGCTGTTTTTT,TRBJ2-2,few,TRBV11-2,TRBD2
CASSEAQTDTQYF,TGTGCCAGCAGTGAAGCCCAGACAGATACGCAGTATTTT,TRBJ2-3,many,TRBV2,NA
CASSPSLAGYNEQFF,TGTGCCAGCAGCCCTAGTCTAGCGGGGTATAATGAGCAGTTCTTC,TRBJ2-1,many,TRBV7-9,TRBD2
CASSLPTSGEETQYF,TGTGCCAGCAGCTTGCCGACTAGCGGGGAGGAGACCCAGTACTTC,TRBJ2-5,many,TRBV5-6,TRBD2
CASSLGQGIGSPLHF,TGTGCCAGCAGCTTAGGACAGGGGATAGGTTCACCCCTCCACTTT,TRBJ1-6,NA,TRBV11-2,TRBD1
CASSLNRVGQPQHF,TGTGCCAGCAGTCTCAACAGGGTAGGTCAGCCCCAGCATTTT,TRBJ1-5,few,TRBV12-3/TRBV12-4,NA
CASSSQGYNYGYTF,TGCGCCAGCAGCTCTCAGGGGTATAACTATGGCTACACCTTC,TRBJ1-2,few,TRBV5-1,NA
CASSARNFGYGYTF,TGCGCCAGCAGCGCACGGAACTTTGGCTATGGCTACACCTTC,TRBJ1-2,many,TRBV10-2,NA
CASSLGSAKNIQYF,TGTGCCAGCAGCTTAGGGTCTGCCAAAAACATTCAGTACTTC,TRBJ2-4,many,TRBV7-2,NA
CASSPLTDSYEQYF,TGTGCCAGCAGCCCCCTGACTGACTCCTACGAGCAGTACTTC,TRBJ2-7,many,TRBV7-9,NA
CASSSPGQGPYEQYF,TGTGCCAGCAGCTCCCCGGGACAGGGTCCTTACGAGCAGTACTTC,TRBJ2-7,many,TRBV14,TRBD1
CSAQKTGVGEKLFF,TGCAGTGCCCAAAAAACAGGGGTGGGTGAAAAACTGTTTTTT,TRBJ1-4,many,TRBV20-1,TRBD1
CASSQDPSSQETQYF,TGTGCCAGCAGCCAAGATCCGTCATCCCAAGAGACCCAGTACTTC,TRBJ2-5,many,TRBV3-1,NA
CASSSNNSPLHF,TGTGCCAGCAGCTCTAATAATTCACCCCTCCACTTT,TRBJ1-6,many,TRBV27,NA
CASSYQGGNEKLFF,TGTGCCAGCAGCTATCAGGGCGGTAATGAAAAACTGTTTTTT,TRBJ1-4,many,TRBV7-8,NA
CASSRQANRGAEAFF,TGTGCCAGCAGCCGACAGGCCAATAGAGGCGCTGAAGCTTTCTTT,TRBJ1-1,many,TRBV9,NA
CASSQYETVETQYF,TGTGCCAGCAGCCAATATGAGACGGTAGAGACCCAGTACTTC,TRBJ2-5,many,TRBV14,NA
CASLQGISYNEQFF,TGTGCCAGCCTACAGGGGATATCCTACAATGAGCAGTTCTTC,TRBJ2-1,NA,TRBV28,TRBD1
CASQPGPNTGELFF,TGCGCCAGCCAGCCAGGGCCAAACACCGGGGAGCTGTTTTTT,TRBJ2-2,many,TRBV5-1,NA
CASSQGGGAGGSGNTIYF,TGCGCCAGCAGCCAAGGTGGCGGTGCAGGCGGCTCTGGAAACACCATATATTTT,TRBJ1-3,few,TRBV4-3,NA
CASSQVGTSGTDTQYF,TGCGCCAGCAGCCAAGTGGGGACTAGCGGCACAGATACGCAGTATTTT,TRBJ2-3,few,TRBV4-3,TRBD2
CASCIQGPGELFF,TGCGCCAGCTGCATACAGGGCCCCGGGGAGCTGTTTTTT,TRBJ2-2,many,TRBV5-1,NA
CSAVPGQPLLETQYF,TGCAGTGCCGTACCGGGACAGCCCCTTTTGGAGACCCAGTACTTC,TRBJ2-5,few,TRBV20-1,TRBD1
CASLLGAGTGLETQYF,TGTGCCAGCCTCTTAGGAGCCGGGACAGGGCTTGAGACCCAGTACTTC,TRBJ2-5,NA,TRBV7-9,TRBD1
CASSLERPPQPQHF,TGTGCCAGCAGCTTAGAGAGGCCTCCCCAGCCCCAGCATTTT,TRBJ1-5,few,TRBV7-2,NA
CSARDRRVPDTQYF,TGCAGTGCTAGAGATAGACGAGTTCCAGATACGCAGTATTTT,TRBJ2-3,many,TRBV20-1,NA
CASSLVFTGDRAGNTIYF,TGTGCCAGCAGCTTAGTCTTTACTGGGGACAGGGCAGGAAACACCATATATTTT,TRBJ1-3,NA,TRBV11-2,TRBD1
CSARDRVGTGVTGELFF,TGCAGTGCTAGAGATCGGGTCGGGACAGGGGTGACCGGGGAGCTGTTTTTT,TRBJ2-2,many,TRBV20-1,TRBD1
CASSETGHSTIKRKKQYF,TGCGCCAGCAGTGAGACGGGACACTCCACGATCAAGCGAAAAAAGCAGTACTTC,TRBJ2-7,many,TRBV10-1,NA
CASSAEIAGVNEQFF,TGTGCCAGCAGTGCTGAGATAGCGGGGGTTAATGAGCAGTTCTTC,TRBJ2-1,many,TRBV12-3/TRBV12-4,TRBD2
CASSPGAGPGSPLHF,TGTGCCAGCAGCCCCGGGGCTGGGCCGGGTTCACCCCTCCACTTT,TRBJ1-6,few,TRBV7-2,NA
CSGRMQALDNEQFF,TGCAGCGGGCGCATGCAAGCCTTGGACAATGAGCAGTTCTTC,TRBJ2-1,many,TRBV29-1,NA
CASSQEGTGNFGYTF,TGTGCCAGCAGCCAAGAAGGGACAGGCAACTTTGGGTACACCTTC,TRBJ1-2,many,TRBV3-1,TRBD1
CAISDLGKGGTYEQYF,TGTGCCATCAGTGACCTCGGTAAGGGGGGGACCTACGAGCAGTACTTC,TRBJ2-7,many,TRBV10-3,NA
CASRISGGGDDTQYF,TGCGCCAGCAGGATTAGCGGGGGAGGCGATGATACGCAGTATTTT,TRBJ2-3,many,TRBV5-1,TRBD2
CASSHNQRGGRITANEQFF,TGTGCCAGCAGCCACAACCAGCGGGGGGGCCGAATTACGGCCAATGAGCAGTTCTTC,TRBJ2-1,many,TRBV11-2,TRBD2
CASRKGGFKNTEAFF,TGTGCCAGCAGAAAAGGGGGTTTTAAGAACACTGAAGCTTTCTTT,TRBJ1-1,few,TRBV12-3/TRBV12-4,NA